This TCR beta chain was sequenced for a study of Tregs in tolerant kidney transplant recipients. Study information: Recipients received nonmyeloablative bone marrow transplants from related graft donors, with transient mixed chimerism.

TCRdb's table, derived via immunoSEQ multiplex PCR, lists solely in-frame clones and lacks some. The sample lists 60,000 to 75,000 clones, over 75% occurring once. Notes on this clone: Its specificity is not known. Other DNA sequences in this sample translate to the same CDR3.

Study findings and constraints: For some patients, primers changed over time, blocking nucleotide-level comparison. Validation in larger populations is needed because few patients were studied. Tregs expanded with activated donor B cells seemed most donor-specific.

CDR3 length: 12 residues. Germline CDR1 and CDR2: SNHLY and FYNNEI. V was trimmed by 11 bases and J by 6 bases, leaving 13 bases between them. The receptor was derived from a human donor who received a combined kidney and bone marrow transplant. Sequenced material: Tregs from blood, taken before the transplant. The chain uses TRBV2 and TRBJ2-2; possible D gene TRBD2, 6 bases. Here the CDR3 reads CAGGVGSGELFF. Here the CDR3 DNA reads TGTGCCGGCGGGGTGGGGTCCGGGGAGCTGTTTTTT.